Listed below are T cell receptor beta chains from one sample, sequenced in a study of CD8+ T cells in alopecia areata. Repertoires were generated with immunoSEQ multiplex PCR, while TCRdb's copy carries only in-frame clones and drops some. Of 110,000 or so clones in the sample, approximately 51% were seen once. This material consisted of CD4+ T cells sorted from blood, taken at week 24, from a patient treated with tofacitinib. The receptor set was obtained from a human donor with alopecia areata. CDR3s include the opening cysteine and the closing phenylalanine or tryptophan. Each record gives: clone size, V gene, J gene, D gene, CDR3 DNA, CDR3 protein. A D gene is named only where the DNA matches it firmly. Size is omitted from some rows. Given values are once, few, many or a class for expanded clones.

NA	TRBV14	TRBJ2-1	NA	TGTGCCAGCAGCCAAGAGAAAGGGATCGATGAGCAGTTCTTC	CASSQEKGIDEQFF
NA	TRBV29-1	TRBJ1-1	NA	TGCAGCGTCGCGACAGGTTTCACTGAAGCTTTCTTT	CSVATGFTEAFF
NA	TRBV5-1	TRBJ1-5	TRBD1	TGCGCCAGCAGCCCGACAGGGGAACGTCAGCCCCAGCATTTT	CASSPTGERQPQHF
few	TRBV27	TRBJ1-1	NA	TGTGCCAGCAGTGGAGGGGAGACTGAAGCTTTCTTT	CASSGGETEAFF
NA	TRBV6-6	TRBJ2-5	NA	TGTGCCAGCAGTTACTCGAATTGGGGGGAGGAAGAGACCCAGTACTTC	CASSYSNWGEEETQYF
NA	TRBV18	TRBJ1-1	NA	TGTGCCAGCTCATCCGACTCGAACACTGAAGCTTTCTTT	CASSSDSNTEAFF
NA	TRBV5-6	TRBJ2-1	NA	TGTGCCAGCAGCTTGGTCGGACATGAGCAGTTCTTC	CASSLVGHEQFF
few	TRBV7-2	TRBJ2-5	NA	TGTGCCAGCAGCTTTCAAGAGACCCAGTACTTC	CASSFQETQYF
few	TRBV2	TRBJ1-5	TRBD1	TGTGCCAGCAGTGGGACAGGGGAACAGCCCCAGCATTTT	CASSGTGEQPQHF
few	TRBV30	TRBJ1-4	NA	TGTGCCTGGAGTGTCGGCAGCGCAACTAATGAAAAACTGTTTTTT	CAWSVGSATNEKLFF
NA	TRBV19	TRBJ1-5	NA	TGTGCCAGTACCCCTTGGGGTGGGAACAATCAGCCCCAGCATTTT	CASTPWGGNNQPQHF
NA	TRBV30	TRBJ1-5	NA	TGTGCCTGGGGCACAGGGTTCGGCGGTCAGCCCCAGCATTTT	CAWGTGFGGQPQHF
few	TRBV29-1	TRBJ2-7	TRBD1	TGCAGCGTTCTCAGGGTGACAGGGGGCGCCGAGCAGTACTTC	CSVLRVTGGAEQYF
NA	TRBV30	TRBJ1-5	NA	TGTGCCTGGAGCCACGGAGGAAATCAGCCCCAGCATTTT	CAWSHGGNQPQHF
NA	TRBV29-1	TRBJ2-3	NA	TGCAGCGTTGACGCTACAGATACGCAGTATTTT	CSVDATDTQYF
few	TRBV9	TRBJ2-5	TRBD2	TGTGCCAGCAGCGTAGGAAGCGGGGGCGAGTGGGAGACCCAGTACTTC	CASSVGSGGEWETQYF
few	TRBV7-8	TRBJ1-5	NA	TGTGCCAGCAGCTTGGAGGGGGGACAGCCCCAGCATTTT	CASSLEGGQPQHF
NA	TRBV27	TRBJ2-3	TRBD2	TGTGCCAGCAGTCCGCTCAGTTGGGCGGGGGGTTCTGATACGCAGTATTTT	CASSPLSWAGGSDTQYF
once	TRBV6-1	TRBJ1-6	NA	TGTGCCAGCAGTGATTTGTACAGGGTCTTAAATTCACCCCTCCACTTT	CASSDLYRVLNSPLHF
many	TRBV5-6	TRBJ2-4	NA	TGTGCCAGCAGCCCCGGAGGAGCCAAAAACATTCAGTACTTC	CASSPGGAKNIQYF
once	TRBV9	TRBJ2-5	NA	TGTGCCAGCAGCAATTCAGGGGTGACCCAGTACTTC	CASSNSGVTQYF
once	TRBV7-2	TRBJ2-3	TRBD2	TGTGCCAGCAGCCCGGAAAGGACTAGCGGGGGAGATACGCAGTATTTT	CASSPERTSGGDTQYF
NA	TRBV7-9	TRBJ1-1	NA	TGTGCCAGCAGCTTTGCGGGATCCACTGAAGCTTTCTTT	CASSFAGSTEAFF
NA	TRBV7-2	TRBJ2-1	NA	TGTGCCAGCAGTTCTCGGACCGCTTACAATGAGCAGTTCTTC	CASSSRTAYNEQFF
few	TRBV2	TRBJ1-5	NA	TGTGCCAGCAGTGAATCGTCCGAAGACCAGCCCCAGCATTTT	CASSESSEDQPQHF
NA	TRBV7-9	TRBJ2-7	TRBD1	TGTGCCAGCAGCCAGACGGGGACAGGGGGCTTCTACGAGCAGTACTTC	CASSQTGTGGFYEQYF
NA	TRBV29-1	TRBJ2-1	NA	TGCAGCGTTGAATCTGAGCTACTCCAGTTCTTC	CSVESELLQFF
NA	TRBV4-3	TRBJ1-2	NA	TGCGCCAGCAGCCAAGATTCAGGGTTGGGCTACACCTTC	CASSQDSGLGYTF
NA	TRBV7-2	TRBJ1-1	TRBD1	TGTGCCAGCAGCTTTAGCAGGGGGCCCTACACTGAAGCTTTCTTT	CASSFSRGPYTEAFF
once	TRBV6-5	TRBJ1-2	NA	TGTGCCAGCAGTTTGACAGGCGTCCTGCGTGGCTACACCTTC	CASSLTGVLRGYTF
once	TRBV30	TRBJ1-6	TRBD1	TGTGCCTGGAGCGCCATCGACAGGGACAATTCACCCCTCCACTTT	CAWSAIDRDNSPLHF
few	TRBV5-1	TRBJ2-3	TRBD2	TGCGCCAGCAGCACTGGGACTAGCGGGAGTGCAGATACGCAGTATTTT	CASSTGTSGSADTQYF
few	TRBV29-1	TRBJ2-3	NA	TGCAGCGTTGCACCCCATACAGATACGCAGTATTTT	CSVAPHTDTQYF
few	TRBV30	TRBJ2-2	NA	TGTGCCTGGAGTCTTGGGGTTGGCGGGGAGCTGTTTTTT	CAWSLGVGGELFF
NA	TRBV4-3	TRBJ2-7	NA	TGCGCCAGCAGCCAAGACTCCAGGGAAGGGTACGAGCAGTACTTC	CASSQDSREGYEQYF
few	TRBV15	TRBJ2-7	TRBD2	TGTGCCACCTCGGGGGGTCGTGCCTACGAGCAGTACTTC	CATSGGRAYEQYF
few	TRBV5-4	TRBJ2-5	TRBD2	TGTGCCAGCAGCTTAACCTCCGGGACTAAAGAGACCCAGTACTTC	CASSLTSGTKETQYF
NA	TRBV30	TRBJ1-2	TRBD1	TGTGCCTGGAGTACCCGGGACAGGAAAACATGGTACTATGGCTACACCTTC	CAWSTRDRKTWYYGYTF
few	TRBV4-3	TRBJ1-6	NA	TGCGCCAGCAGCCAAGGTGCGTGGGGATCACCCCTCCACTTT	CASSQGAWGSPLHF
once	TRBV20-1	TRBJ2-5	NA	TGCGCATCCCTTCACGGGGAGACCCAGTACTTC	CASLHGETQYF
NA	TRBV5-1	TRBJ1-2	NA	TGCGCCAGCAGGGAGGGGATAAGGGATGGCTACACCTTC	CASREGIRDGYTF
NA	TRBV29-1	TRBJ1-2	TRBD1	TGCAGCGCTAGGGACAGGGAGCCCTATGGCTACACCTTC	CSARDREPYGYTF
NA	TRBV29-1	TRBJ1-2	NA	TGCAGCGTTGGAAAGTACGGGGGCGGCTATGGCTACACCTTC	CSVGKYGGGYGYTF
NA	TRBV30	TRBJ2-6	NA	TGTGCCTGGAGCCGTAATATAATCTCCACTGGGGCCAACGTCCTGACTTTC	CAWSRNIISTGANVLTF
NA	TRBV7-2	TRBJ2-3	TRBD2	TGTGCCAGCAGCTTAGTGAGCGGGGGGGCAGCAGATACGCAGTATTTT	CASSLVSGGAADTQYF
NA	TRBV6-5	TRBJ1-5	NA	TGTGCCAGCAGAGTACATAGCAATCAGCCCCAGCATTTT	CASRVHSNQPQHF
few	TRBV7-9	TRBJ2-7	NA	TGTGCCAGCAGCTTTGGGGGTAGCTCCTACGAGCAGTACTTC	CASSFGGSSYEQYF
few	TRBV7-9	TRBJ2-7	NA	TGTGCCAGCAGCTTAGCTTCGGGGTTAGACGAGCAGTACTTC	CASSLASGLDEQYF
few	TRBV7-9	TRBJ2-1	TRBD1	TGTGCCAGCAGCTCATCAGGGACAGCATACAATGAGCAGTTCTTC	CASSSSGTAYNEQFF
few	TRBV27	TRBJ1-1	NA	TGTGCCAGCAGGACCAGGGGCAGTGCGGAAGCTTTCTTT	CASRTRGSAEAFF
NA	TRBV5-1	TRBJ2-6	NA	TGTGCCAGCAGCTTTGGGGGATCAGGGGCCAACGTCCTGACTTTC	CASSFGGSGANVLTF